This TCR beta chain is drawn from a study of CD8 T cells in Susac syndrome. This CDR3 has 12 amino acids. V lost 4 bases, J lost 2 bases, and 6 bases lay in between. Germline-derived CDR1 and CDR2 are SEHNR and FQNEAQ (reference sequence). TCR beta sequences were obtained from blood CD8+ and CD4+ T cells. The multiple sclerosis control cohort comprised treatment-naive individuals presenting with stable or active relapsing-remitting disease. Through negative isolation, CD4+ and CD8+ T cells were obtained, while TEMRA cells were enriched using FACS. Reverse transcription of roughly 0.45 to 1 ug RNA was carried out with random hexamers. The method of amplification for TCR beta CDR3 was immunoSEQ multiplex PCR, covering 54 Vbeta and 13 Jbeta. TCRdb passed the immunoSEQ multiplex PCR reads through MiXCR, listing each CDR3 protein once. Of around 220,000 distinct CDR3 sequences in the sample, about 90% are singletons; the top ten hold around 0.13%.

This TCR derives from a human donor with multiple sclerosis. Sequenced material: CD8+ T cells from PBMCs. This rearrangement joins TRBV7-9 to TRBJ2-7; no firm D call. This CDR3 reads CASSSLPYEQYF. For the CDR3, the DNA is TGTGCCAGCAGCTCCCTTCCCTACGAGCAGTACTTC.